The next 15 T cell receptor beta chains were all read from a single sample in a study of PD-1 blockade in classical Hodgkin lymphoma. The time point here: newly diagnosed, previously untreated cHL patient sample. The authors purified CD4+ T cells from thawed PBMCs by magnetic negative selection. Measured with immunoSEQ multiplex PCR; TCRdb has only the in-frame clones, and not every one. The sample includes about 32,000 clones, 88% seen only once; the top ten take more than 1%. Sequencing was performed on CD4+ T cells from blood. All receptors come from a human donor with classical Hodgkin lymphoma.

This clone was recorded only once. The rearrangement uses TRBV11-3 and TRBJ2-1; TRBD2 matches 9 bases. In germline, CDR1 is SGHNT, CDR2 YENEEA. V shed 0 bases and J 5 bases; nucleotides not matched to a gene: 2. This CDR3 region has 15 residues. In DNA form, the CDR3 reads TGTGCCAGCAGCTTAGAGCTAGCGGGGAACAATGAGCAGTTCTTC. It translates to CASSLELAGNNEQFF.

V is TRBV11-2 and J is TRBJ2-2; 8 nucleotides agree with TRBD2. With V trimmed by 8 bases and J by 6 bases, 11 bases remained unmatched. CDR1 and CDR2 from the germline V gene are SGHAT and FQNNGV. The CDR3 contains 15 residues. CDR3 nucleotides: TGTGCCAGCCGCCTCACCGGGAGGGAAGCCGGGGAGCTGTTTTTT. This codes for CASRLTGREAGELFF. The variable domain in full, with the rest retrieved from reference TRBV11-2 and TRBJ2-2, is EAGVAQSPRYKIIEKRQSVAFWCNPISGHATLYWYQQILGQGPKLLIQFQNNGVVDDSQLPKDRFSAERLKGVDSTLKIQPAKLEDSAVYLCASRLTGREAGELFFGEGSRLTVL.

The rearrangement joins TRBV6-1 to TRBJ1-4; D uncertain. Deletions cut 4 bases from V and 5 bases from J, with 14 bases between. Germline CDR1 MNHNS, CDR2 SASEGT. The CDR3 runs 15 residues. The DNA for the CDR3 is TGTGCCAGCAGTGCTCGACCGAGCCCGAATGAAAAACTGTTTTTT. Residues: CASSARPSPNEKLFF.

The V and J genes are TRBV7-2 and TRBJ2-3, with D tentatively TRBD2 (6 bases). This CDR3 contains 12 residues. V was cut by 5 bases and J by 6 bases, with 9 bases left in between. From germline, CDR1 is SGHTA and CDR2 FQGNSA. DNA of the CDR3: TGTGCCAGCAGCGGGGGGAGGGATACGCAGTATTTT. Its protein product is CASSGGRDTQYF. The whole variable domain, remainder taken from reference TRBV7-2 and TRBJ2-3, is GAGVSQSPSNKVTEKGKDVELRCDPISGHTALYWYRQSLGQGLEFLIYFQGNSAPDKSGLPSDRFSAERTGGSVSTLTIQRTQQEDSAVYLCASSGGRDTQYFGPGTRLTVL.

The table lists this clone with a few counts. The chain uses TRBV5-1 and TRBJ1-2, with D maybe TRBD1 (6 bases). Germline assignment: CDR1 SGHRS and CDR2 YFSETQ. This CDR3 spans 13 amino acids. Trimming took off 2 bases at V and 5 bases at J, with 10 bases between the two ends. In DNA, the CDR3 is TGCGCCAGCAGCTTTCCGGGGGCGTATGGCTACACCTTC. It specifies CASSFPGAYGYTF.

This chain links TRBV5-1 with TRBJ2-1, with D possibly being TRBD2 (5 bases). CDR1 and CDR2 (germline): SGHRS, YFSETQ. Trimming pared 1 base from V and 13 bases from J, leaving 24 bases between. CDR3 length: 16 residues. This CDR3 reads CASSLSSSLPNLFQFF. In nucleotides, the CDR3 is TGCGCCAGCAGCTTGTCTAGCTCATTACCCAATCTGTTTCAGTTCTTC.

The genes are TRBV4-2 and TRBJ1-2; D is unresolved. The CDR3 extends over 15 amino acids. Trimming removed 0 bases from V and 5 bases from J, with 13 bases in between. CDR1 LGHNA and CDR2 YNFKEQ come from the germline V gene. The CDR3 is CASSQEGGRSYGYTF. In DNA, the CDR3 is TGTGCCAGCAGCCAAGAGGGAGGCAGGAGTTATGGCTACACCTTC.

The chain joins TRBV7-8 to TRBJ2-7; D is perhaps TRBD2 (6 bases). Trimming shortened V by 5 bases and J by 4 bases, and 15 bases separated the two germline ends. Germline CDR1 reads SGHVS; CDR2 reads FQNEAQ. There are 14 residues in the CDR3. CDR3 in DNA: TGTGCCAGCAGCCCGGACCAGCGGGTATACGAGCAGTACTTC. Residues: CASSPDQRVYEQYF.

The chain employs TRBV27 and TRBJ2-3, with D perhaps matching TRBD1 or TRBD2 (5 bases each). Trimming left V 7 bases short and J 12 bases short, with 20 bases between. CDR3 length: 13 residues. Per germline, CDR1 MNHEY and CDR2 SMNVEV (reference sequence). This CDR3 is CASTSLQGAPQYF. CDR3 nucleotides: TGTGCCAGCACTTCCCTTCAGGGAGCCCCACAGTATTTT.

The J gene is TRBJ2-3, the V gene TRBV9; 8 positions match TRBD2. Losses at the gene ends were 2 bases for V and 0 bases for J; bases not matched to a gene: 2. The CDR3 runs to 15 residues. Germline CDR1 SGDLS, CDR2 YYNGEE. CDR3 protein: CASSVSGASTDTQYF. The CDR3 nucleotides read TGTGCCAGCAGCGTTAGCGGGGCTAGCACAGATACGCAGTATTTT.

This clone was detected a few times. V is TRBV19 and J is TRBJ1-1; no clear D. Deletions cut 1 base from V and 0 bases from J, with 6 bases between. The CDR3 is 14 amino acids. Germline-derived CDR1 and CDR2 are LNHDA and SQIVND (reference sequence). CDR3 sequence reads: CASSIVGLNTEAFF. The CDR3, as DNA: TGTGCCAGTAGTATAGTGGGGTTGAACACTGAAGCTTTCTTT.

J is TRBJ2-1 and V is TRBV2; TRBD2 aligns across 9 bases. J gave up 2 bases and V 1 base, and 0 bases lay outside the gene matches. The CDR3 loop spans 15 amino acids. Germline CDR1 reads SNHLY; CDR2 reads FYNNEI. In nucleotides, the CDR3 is TGTGCCAGCAGTGAAGGACTAGCGGCCTACAATGAGCAGTTCTTC. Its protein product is CASSEGLAAYNEQFF.

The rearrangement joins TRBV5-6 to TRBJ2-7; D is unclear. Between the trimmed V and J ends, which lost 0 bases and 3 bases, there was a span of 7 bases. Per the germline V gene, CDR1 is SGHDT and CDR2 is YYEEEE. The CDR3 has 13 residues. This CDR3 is CASSLGPRYEQYV. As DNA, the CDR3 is TGTGCCAGCAGCTTGGGACCCCGCTACGAGCAGTACGTC.

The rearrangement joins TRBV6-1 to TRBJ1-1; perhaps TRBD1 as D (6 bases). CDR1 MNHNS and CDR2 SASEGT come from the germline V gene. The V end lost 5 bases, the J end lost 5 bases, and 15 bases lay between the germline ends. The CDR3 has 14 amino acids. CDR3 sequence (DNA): TGTGCCAGCAGTTTAACGGACAGAAGGACTGAAGCTTTCTTT. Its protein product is CASSLTDRRTEAFF.

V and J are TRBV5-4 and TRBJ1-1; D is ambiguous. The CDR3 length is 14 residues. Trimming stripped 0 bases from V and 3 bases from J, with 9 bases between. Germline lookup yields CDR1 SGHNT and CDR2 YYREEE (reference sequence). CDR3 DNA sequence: TGTGCCAGCAGCTTGGCAGCGTCGGACACTGAAGCTTTCTTT. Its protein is CASSLAASDTEAFF.